What follows is one TCR beta chain and its context. The data stem from a study of blood T cell repertoires in COVID-19. Study-level background: Samples of COVID-19 (acute and convalescent) were obtained from the United States, Italy and Spain. In each case, the material was cDNA or gDNA derived from T cells, B-cell-depleted T cells, or PBMCs.

In the authors' workflow: It was from reference gene primer amplification that nucleated cell counts were estimated. TCRdb's copy holds only in-frame clones and misses some; the assay was immunoSEQ multiplex PCR. Clone size and V and J calls were adopted from that table, with D and trimming inferred from the DNA. The repertoire includes approximately 80,000 clones, 65% to 90% of them detected once, and about 45% sits in the top ten. Germline values: CDR1 KGHSH, CDR2 LQKENI. The CDR3 runs 16 residues. With V trimmed by 3 bases and J by 0 bases, 4 bases remained unmatched. The genes are TRBV18 and TRBJ2-5, with 10 nucleotides matching TRBD2. Input material: peripheral blood. This clonotype was obtained from an elderly man with acute or convalescent COVID-19. CDR3 DNA: TGTGCCAGCTCACCCCCGGGACTAGCGTACCAAGAGACCCAGTACTTC. As protein: CASSPPGLAYQETQYF.